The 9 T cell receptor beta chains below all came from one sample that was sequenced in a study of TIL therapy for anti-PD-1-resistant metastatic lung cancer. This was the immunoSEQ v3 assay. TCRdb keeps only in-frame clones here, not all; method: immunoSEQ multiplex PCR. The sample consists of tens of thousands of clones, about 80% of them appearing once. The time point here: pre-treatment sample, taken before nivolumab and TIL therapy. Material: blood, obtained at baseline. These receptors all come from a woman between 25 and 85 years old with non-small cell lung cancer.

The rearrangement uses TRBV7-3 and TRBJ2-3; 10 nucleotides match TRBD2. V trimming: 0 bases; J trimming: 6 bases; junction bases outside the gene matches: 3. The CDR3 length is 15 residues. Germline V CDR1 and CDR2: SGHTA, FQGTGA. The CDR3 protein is CASSLTSGRADTQYF. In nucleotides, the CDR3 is TGTGCCAGCAGCTTAACCAGCGGGAGGGCGGATACGCAGTATTTT.

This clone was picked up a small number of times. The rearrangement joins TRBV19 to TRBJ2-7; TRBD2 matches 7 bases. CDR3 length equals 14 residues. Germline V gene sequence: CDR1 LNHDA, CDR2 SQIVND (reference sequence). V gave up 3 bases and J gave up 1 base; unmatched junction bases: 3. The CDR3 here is CASSIRGDSYEQYF. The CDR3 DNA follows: TGTGCCAGTAGTATCCGGGGGGATTCCTACGAGCAGTACTTC.

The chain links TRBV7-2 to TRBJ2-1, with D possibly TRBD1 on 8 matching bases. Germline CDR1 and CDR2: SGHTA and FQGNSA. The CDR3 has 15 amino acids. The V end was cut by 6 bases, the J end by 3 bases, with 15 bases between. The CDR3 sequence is CASRQGGVNYNEQFF. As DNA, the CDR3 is TGTGCCAGCAGACAGGGGGGGGTAAACTACAATGAGCAGTTCTTC.

The CDR3 reads CASSLMAASGSQYF. The DNA of the CDR3 is TGTGCCAGCAGCTTGATGGCCGCCAGTGGGAGCCAGTACTTC. This chain uses TRBV5-4 with TRBJ2-5; TRBD2 is a possible D gene (5 bases). The germline V gene encodes CDR1 SGHNT and CDR2 YYREEE (reference sequence). Trimming removed 1 base at V and 10 bases at J, with 17 bases between. This CDR3 is 14 amino acids long.

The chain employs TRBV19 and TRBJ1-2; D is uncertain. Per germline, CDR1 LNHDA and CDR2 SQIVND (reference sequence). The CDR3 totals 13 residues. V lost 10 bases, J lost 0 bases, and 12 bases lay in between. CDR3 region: CATRTVSNYGYTF. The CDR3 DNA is TGTGCCACCCGGACGGTTTCTAACTATGGCTACACCTTC.

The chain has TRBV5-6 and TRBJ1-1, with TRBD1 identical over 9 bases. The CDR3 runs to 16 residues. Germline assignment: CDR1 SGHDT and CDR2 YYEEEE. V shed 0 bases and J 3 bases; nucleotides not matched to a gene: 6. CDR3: CASSLGLQGAYTEAFF. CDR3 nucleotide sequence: TGTGCCAGCAGCTTGGGCCTACAGGGGGCATACACTGAAGCTTTCTTT.

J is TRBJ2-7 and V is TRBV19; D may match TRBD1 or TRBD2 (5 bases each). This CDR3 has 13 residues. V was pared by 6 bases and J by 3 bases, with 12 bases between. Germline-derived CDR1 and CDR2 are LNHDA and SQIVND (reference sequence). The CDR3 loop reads CASRNQGDYEQYF. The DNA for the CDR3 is TGTGCCAGTAGAAATCAGGGAGACTACGAGCAGTACTTC.

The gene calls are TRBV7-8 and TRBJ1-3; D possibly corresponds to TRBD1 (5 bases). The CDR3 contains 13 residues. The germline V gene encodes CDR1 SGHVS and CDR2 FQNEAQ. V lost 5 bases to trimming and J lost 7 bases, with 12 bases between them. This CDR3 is CASSTASGNTIYF. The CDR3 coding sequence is TGTGCCAGCAGCACGGCTTCAGGGAACACCATATATTTT.

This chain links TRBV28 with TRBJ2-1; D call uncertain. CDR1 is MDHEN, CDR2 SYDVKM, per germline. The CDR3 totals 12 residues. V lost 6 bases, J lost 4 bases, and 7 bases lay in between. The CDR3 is CASRENYNEQFF. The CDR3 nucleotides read TGTGCCAGCAGGGAAAATTACAATGAGCAGTTCTTC.